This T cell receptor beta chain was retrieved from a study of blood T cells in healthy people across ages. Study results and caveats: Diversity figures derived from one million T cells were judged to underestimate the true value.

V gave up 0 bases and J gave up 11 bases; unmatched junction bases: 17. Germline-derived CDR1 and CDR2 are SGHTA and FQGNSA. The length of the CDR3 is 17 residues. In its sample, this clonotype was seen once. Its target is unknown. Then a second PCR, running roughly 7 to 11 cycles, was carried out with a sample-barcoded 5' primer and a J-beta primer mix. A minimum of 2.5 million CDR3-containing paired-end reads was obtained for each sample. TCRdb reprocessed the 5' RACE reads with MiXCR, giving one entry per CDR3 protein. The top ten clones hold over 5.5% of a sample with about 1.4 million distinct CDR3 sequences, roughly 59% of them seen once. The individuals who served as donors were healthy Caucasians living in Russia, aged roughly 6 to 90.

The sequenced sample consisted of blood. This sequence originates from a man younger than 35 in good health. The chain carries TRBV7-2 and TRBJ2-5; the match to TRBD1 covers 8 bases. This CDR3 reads CASSLAEWGDRNNEQYF. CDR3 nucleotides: TGTGCCAGCAGCTTAGCAGAATGGGGGGACAGGAACAATGAGCAGTACTTC.